The 25 T cell receptor beta chains presented below share a single source sample, sequenced in a study of identical twins. Via MiXCR, TCRdb re-called the 5' RACE reads, giving one row per CDR3 protein. The sample has approximately 600,000 distinct CDR3 sequences; approximately 9.6% are singletons. This sample also belongs to another study, concerning yellow fever vaccine responses in identical twins.

The sequenced sample consisted of PBMCs. These TCRs come from a woman aged 18 to 35 in good health.

The sample holds a few counts of this clonotype. The chain joins TRBV7-9 to TRBJ2-5; D call uncertain. Germline CDR1 SEHNR, CDR2 FQNEAQ (reference sequence). Trimming removed 2 bases at V and 0 bases at J, with 10 bases between. The CDR3 is 15 amino acids. The CDR3 bases are TGTGCCAGCAGCTTACAGAGCAAGTACCAAGAGACCCAGTACTTC. Translating it yields CASSLQSKYQETQYF.

The sample holds many counts of this clonotype. J is TRBJ1-2 and V is TRBV12-3 or TRBV12-4, with D perhaps matching TRBD1 (5 bases). The CDR3 contains 13 residues. The ends were cut back, 2 bases at V and 4 bases at J, with 8 bases in the middle. The CDR3 is CASSLRDGYGYTF. The CDR3 nucleotides are TGTGCCAGCAGTTTAAGGGACGGCTATGGCTACACCTTC.

This clonotype was picked up a small number of times. The chain recombines TRBV28 with TRBJ2-4, with D perhaps TRBD2 (6 bases). The CDR3 contains 18 residues. CDR1 is MDHEN, CDR2 SYDVKM, per germline. Trimming pared 6 bases from V and 1 base from J, leaving 22 bases between. CDR3 in DNA: TGTGCCAGCAGAAAAAGCCTTTCTAGCGCGGGGGCCAAAAACATTCAGTACTTC. This gives the protein CASRKSLSSAGAKNIQYF.

The sample holds many counts of this clonotype. The V and J genes are TRBV20-1 and TRBJ1-1; no reliable D call. The CDR3 is 13 residues long. CDR1 DFQATT and CDR2 SNEGSKA come from the germline V gene (reference sequence). V was shortened by 0 bases and J by 3 bases, with 8 bases between the two germline ends. CDR3 coding DNA: TGCAGTGCTAGAGATCTTGGGCACACTGAAGCTTTCTTT. Amino acid sequence: CSARDLGHTEAFF.

This clonotype has a count of ten or more. The rearrangement uses TRBV14 and TRBJ1-4, with 8 positions matching TRBD1. The CDR3 length is 19 residues. J was trimmed by 0 bases and V by 4 bases; bases with no gene match: 13. Germline values: CDR1 SGHDN, CDR2 FVKESK. The CDR3 DNA is TGTGCCAGCAGCCTAACTACCGGGACAGGACACGCAACTAATGAAAAACTGTTTTTT. This translates into CASSLTTGTGHATNEKLFF.

A few counts support this clonotype. The rearrangement links TRBV12-3 or TRBV12-4 to TRBJ2-7, with TRBD2 as a possible D gene (6 bases). V was pared by 7 bases and J by 0 bases, with 16 bases between. This CDR3 region has 15 residues. The CDR3 DNA sequence: TGTGCCAGCACTTTGGGGGACTTCCCCTCCTACGAGCAGTACTTC. Translating gives CASTLGDFPSYEQYF.

This clonotype was counted ten times or more. The J gene is TRBJ2-7, the V gene TRBV10-3; 8 bases align to TRBD2. This CDR3 is 13 amino acids long. Germline V gene data show CDR1 as ENHRY and CDR2 as SYGVKD. V lost 10 bases, J lost 3 bases, and 8 bases stayed unmatched. The CDR3 loop is CATSSGGFYEQYF. CDR3 bases: TGTGCCACCTCGAGCGGGGGCTTCTACGAGCAGTACTTC.

This clonotype was found many times. CDR3 nucleotides: TGTGCCAGCAGCCCTCCCGGGACACACTACACCGGGGAGCTGTTTTTT. The encoded protein is CASSPPGTHYTGELFF. V gene TRBV7-9 combines with J gene TRBJ2-2, with a possible D match to TRBD1 (6 bases). V was trimmed by 5 bases and J by 3 bases, leaving 16 bases between them. The germline gives CDR1 SEHNR, CDR2 FQNEAQ (reference sequence). There are 16 residues in the CDR3. Combining the CDR3 with reference TRBV7-9 and TRBJ2-2 gives the whole variable domain DTGVSQNPRHKITKRGQNVTFRCDPISEHNRLYWYRQTLGQGPEFLTYFQNEAQLEKSRLLSDRFSAERPKGSFSTLEIQRTEQGDSAMYLCASSPPGTHYTGELFFGEGSRLTVL.

The rearrangement links TRBV2 to TRBJ1-1, with 7 nucleotides matching TRBD1. This CDR3 has 14 amino acids. Germline V gives CDR1 SNHLY, CDR2 FYNNEI. The V and J ends lost 6 bases and 2 bases, in that order; junction bases with no gene match: 6. DNA of the CDR3: TGTGCCAGCAGAGTGGGACAGCAAAACACTGAAGCTTTCTTT. Its translation is CASRVGQQNTEAFF.

The rearrangement uses TRBV15 and TRBJ1-5; 7 bases agree with TRBD1. Germline V gives CDR1 LNHNV, CDR2 YYDKDF (reference sequence). V shed 5 bases, J shed 2 bases, and the junction held 9 bases outside the gene matches. The CDR3 consists of 16 residues. CDR3 in DNA: TGTGCCACCAGCCCTGAGGGCAGGGGGGGCAATCAGCCCCAGCATTTT. Protein product: CATSPEGRGGNQPQHF. Complete variable domain (other parts from reference TRBV15 and TRBJ1-5): DAMVIQNPRYQVTQFGKPVTLSCSQTLNHNVMYWYQQKSSQAPKLLFHYYDKDFNNEADTPDNFQSRRPNTSFCFLDIRSPGLGDTAMYLCATSPEGRGGNQPQHFGDGTRLSIL.

The chain employs TRBV7-9 and TRBJ1-1; D gene unclear. V lost 1 base, J lost 7 bases, and 10 bases lay in between. The germline V gene encodes CDR1 SEHNR and CDR2 FQNEAQ (reference sequence). This CDR3 spans 13 amino acids. The CDR3, as DNA: TGTGCCAGCAGCTTAGTAGAGGGTAATGAAGCTTTCTTT. As protein: CASSLVEGNEAFF. The variable domain in full, completed from reference TRBV7-9 and TRBJ1-1, reads DTGVSQNPRHKITKRGQNVTFRCDPISEHNRLYWYRQTLGQGPEFLTYFQNEAQLEKSRLLSDRFSAERPKGSFSTLEIQRTEQGDSAMYLCASSLVEGNEAFFGQGTRLTVV.

This clonotype was seen repeatedly, ten times or more. V and J are TRBV29-1 and TRBJ2-1, with D perhaps matching TRBD1 (5 bases). The CDR3 extends over 13 amino acids. The germline V gene encodes CDR1 SQVTM and CDR2 ANQGSEA. CDR3 region: CSADSRSYNEQFF. The DNA of the CDR3 is TGCAGTGCTGACAGCCGCTCCTACAATGAGCAGTTCTTC.

The V call is TRBV6-2 or TRBV6-3, the J call TRBJ2-1; either TRBD1 or TRBD2 may supply D (5 bases each). Trimming removed 8 bases at V and 3 bases at J, with 8 bases between. Looked up from germline, CDR1 is MNHEY and CDR2 is SVGEGT. This CDR3 region has 12 residues. DNA of the CDR3: TGTGCCAGCGGGGGTATCTACAATGAGCAGTTCTTC. Translated, it gives CASGGIYNEQFF.

This clonotype has only a few counts. This chain uses TRBV20-1 with TRBJ2-5; 12 bases align to TRBD2. V lost 5 bases and J lost 6; bases outside the gene matches: 10. Germline values: CDR1 DFQATT, CDR2 SNEGSKA (reference sequence). This CDR3 is 15 amino acids long. This CDR3 is CSAPGLAGQLQTQYF. The CDR3 coding sequence is TGCAGTGCTCCCGGACTAGCGGGACAACTCCAGACCCAGTACTTC.

This clonotype was detected many times. V gene TRBV7-9 combines with J gene TRBJ2-2; D gene ambiguous. This CDR3 comprises 13 residues. Germline loops: CDR1 SEHNR, CDR2 FQNEAQ (reference sequence). Trimming removed 0 bases from V and 6 bases from J, with 5 bases in between. This chain's CDR3 is CASSLALAGELFF. In nucleotides, the CDR3 is TGTGCCAGCAGCTTAGCGTTAGCCGGGGAGCTGTTTTTT. The variable domain in full, completed from reference TRBV7-9 and TRBJ2-2, reads DTGVSQNPRHKITKRGQNVTFRCDPISEHNRLYWYRQTLGQGPEFLTYFQNEAQLEKSRLLSDRFSAERPKGSFSTLEIQRTEQGDSAMYLCASSLALAGELFFGEGSRLTVL.

This clonotype came up many times. The chain links TRBV12-3 or TRBV12-4 to TRBJ2-1, with D tentatively TRBD1 or TRBD2 (5 bases each). The CDR3 totals 12 residues. V gave up 6 bases and J gave up 12 bases, with 15 bases separating them. The CDR3 sequence: CASRGTPATQFF. The CDR3 DNA reads as TGTGCCAGCAGAGGGACCCCAGCTACGCAGTTCTTC.

This clonotype was seen only a few times. This rearrangement joins TRBV7-2 to TRBJ1-5; D call uncertain. In germline, CDR1 is SGHTA, CDR2 FQGNSA. The germline V and J ends were trimmed by 0 bases and 2 bases, with 8 bases remaining between them. The CDR3 length is 15 residues. The CDR3, as DNA: TGTGCCAGCAGCTTAGCGTCGGCCGGCAATCAGCCCCAGCATTTT. It encodes CASSLASAGNQPQHF.

In this sample, this clonotype turned up a few times. The chain has TRBV7-2 and TRBJ2-7; tentative D call: TRBD1 (6 bases). Germline assignment: CDR1 SGHTA and CDR2 FQGNSA. This CDR3 region has 15 residues. V lost 5 bases and J lost 0, with 14 bases in between. The CDR3 loop reads CASSALTGASYEQYF. CDR3 coding DNA: TGTGCCAGCAGCGCCCTGACAGGTGCCTCCTACGAGCAGTACTTC.

This clonotype was detected only a few times. V and J are TRBV6-5 and TRBJ2-5; TRBD2 aligns across 7 bases. Germline loops: CDR1 MNHEY, CDR2 SVGAGI. Trimming took 2 bases from V and 8 from J; bases not matched to a gene: 2. The CDR3 totals 12 residues. The CDR3 is CASSYERGTQYF. CDR3 bases: TGTGCCAGCAGTTACGAGCGGGGAACCCAGTACTTC.

This clonotype was seen ten or more times. V and J are TRBV7-9 and TRBJ2-7, with 8 bases lining up with TRBD1. The CDR3 extends over 14 amino acids. Germline V gene data show CDR1 as SEHNR and CDR2 as FQNEAQ (reference sequence). The J segment lost 3 bases and the V segment lost 1 base, leaving 2 bases of the junction unmatched. The DNA for the CDR3 is TGTGCCAGCAGCTTAGGAGACAGGGGCTACGAGCAGTACTTC. This encodes CASSLGDRGYEQYF.

The V and J genes are TRBV20-1 and TRBJ2-3; no definite D call. Trimming removed 5 bases at V and 2 bases at J, with 14 bases between. CDR3 size: 14 residues. CDR1 and CDR2 from the germline V gene are DFQATT and SNEGSKA (reference sequence). CDR3 coding DNA: TGCAGTGCTGGTCAAGACGGATACACAGATACGCAGTATTTT. This translates into CSAGQDGYTDTQYF.

The chain recombines TRBV5-4 with TRBJ2-1, with TRBD2 identical over 10 bases. Germline CDR1 reads SGHNT; CDR2 reads YYREEE (reference sequence). V dropped 2 bases and J dropped 6; count of bases not matched to a gene: 8. CDR3 length: 16 residues. The CDR3 nucleotides read TGTGCCAGCAGCTTTAGGAGAGCGGGGGGGGGCAATGAGCAGTTCTTC. Its translation is CASSFRRAGGGNEQFF. Full variable domain (outside the CDR3, taken from reference TRBV5-4 and TRBJ2-1): ETGVTQSPTHLIKTRGQQVTLRCSSQSGHNTVSWYQQALGQGPQFIFQYYREEENGRGNFPPRFSGLQFPNYSSELNVNALELDDSALYLCASSFRRAGGGNEQFFGPGTRLTVL.

This clonotype was counted many times. The junction departs from germline at one end; a sequencing error may be responsible. The chain carries TRBV5-5 and TRBJ2-1; D unresolved. This CDR3 contains 11 residues. CDR1 is SGHKS, CDR2 YYEKEE, per germline (reference sequence). The CDR3 bases are TGTGCCAGCAGCTTGGGAGGTTCAGAGGTCTTC. Translated: CASSLGGSEVF.

This clonotype was observed at least ten times. The V call is TRBV12-3 or TRBV12-4, the J call TRBJ2-1; D is unclear. The CDR3 has 11 amino acids. Trimming cost V 6 bases and J 2 bases, with 2 bases left between them. DNA of the CDR3: TGTGCCAGCAGCACCTACAATGAGCAGTTCTTC. Residues: CASSTYNEQFF.

V is TRBV3-1 and J is TRBJ2-1; TRBD2 agrees at 9 bases. Germline assignment: CDR1 LGHDT and CDR2 YNNKEL (reference sequence). After removal of 2 bases from V and 2 bases from J, the junction contained 4 bases not matched to a gene. This CDR3 comprises 16 residues. Written as DNA, the CDR3 is TGTGCCAGCAGCCAACCCGCGGGGGGGCCCTACAATGAGCAGTTCTTC. Its protein product is CASSQPAGGPYNEQFF.